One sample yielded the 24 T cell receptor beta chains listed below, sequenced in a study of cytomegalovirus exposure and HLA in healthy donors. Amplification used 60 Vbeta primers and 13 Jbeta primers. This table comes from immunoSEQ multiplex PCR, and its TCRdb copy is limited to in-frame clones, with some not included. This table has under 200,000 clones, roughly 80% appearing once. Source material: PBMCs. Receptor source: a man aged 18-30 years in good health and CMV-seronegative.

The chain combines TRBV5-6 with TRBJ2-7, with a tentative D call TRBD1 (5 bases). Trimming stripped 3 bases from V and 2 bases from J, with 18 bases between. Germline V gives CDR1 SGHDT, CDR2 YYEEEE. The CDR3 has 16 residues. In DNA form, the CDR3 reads TGTGCCAGCAGCTCAGGGCAGAGTATTGTGACCTACGAGCAGTACTTC. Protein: CASSSGQSIVTYEQYF.

CDR3 DNA: TGCGCCAGCAGCGCGACCGGGACAAGGATCTATGGCTACACCTTC. Protein: CASSATGTRIYGYTF. V usage is TRBV5-1 and J usage is TRBJ1-2; the D gene is possibly TRBD1 (6 bases). CDR1 is SGHRS, CDR2 YFSETQ, per germline. The CDR3 is 15 amino acids. With 4 bases removed from V and 4 bases from J, the gap between germline ends came to 17 bases.

The CDR3: CASSLLSSYEQYF. The CDR3 nucleotides read TGTGCCAGCAGTTTACTATCCTCCTACGAGCAGTACTTC. The chain recombines TRBV27 with TRBJ2-7; D not certain. The CDR3 spans 13 residues. The germline V gene encodes CDR1 MNHEY and CDR2 SMNVEV (reference sequence). Trimming removed 2 bases at V and 0 bases at J, with 5 bases between.

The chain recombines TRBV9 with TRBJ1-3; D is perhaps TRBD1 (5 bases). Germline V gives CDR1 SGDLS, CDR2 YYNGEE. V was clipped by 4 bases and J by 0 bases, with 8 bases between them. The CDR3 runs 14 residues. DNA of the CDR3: TGTGCCAGCAGCCGGACAAGCTCTGGAAACACCATATATTTT. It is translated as CASSRTSSGNTIYF. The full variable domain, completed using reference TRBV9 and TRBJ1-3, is DSGVTQTPKHLITATGQRVTLRCSPRSGDLSVYWYQQSLDQGLQFLIQYYNGEERAKGNILERFSAQQFPDLHSELNLSSLELGDSALYFCASSRTSSGNTIYFGEGSWLTVV.

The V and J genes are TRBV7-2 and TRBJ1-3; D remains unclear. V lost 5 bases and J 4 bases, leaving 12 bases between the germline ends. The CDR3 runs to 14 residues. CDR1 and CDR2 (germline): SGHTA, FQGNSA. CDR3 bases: TGTGCCAGCAGCCTAAACGCTGAGGGAAACACCATATATTTT. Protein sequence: CASSLNAEGNTIYF. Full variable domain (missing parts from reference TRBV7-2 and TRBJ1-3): GAGVSQSPSNKVTEKGKDVELRCDPISGHTALYWYRQSLGQGLEFLIYFQGNSAPDKSGLPSDRFSAERTGGSVSTLTIQRTQQEDSAVYLCASSLNAEGNTIYFGEGSWLTVV.

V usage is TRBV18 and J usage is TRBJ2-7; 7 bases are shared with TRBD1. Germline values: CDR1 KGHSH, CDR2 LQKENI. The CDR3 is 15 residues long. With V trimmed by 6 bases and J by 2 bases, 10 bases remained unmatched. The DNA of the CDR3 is TGTGCCAGCTCCGCAGGGACAGCCTATACCTACGAGCAGTACTTC. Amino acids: CASSAGTAYTYEQYF.

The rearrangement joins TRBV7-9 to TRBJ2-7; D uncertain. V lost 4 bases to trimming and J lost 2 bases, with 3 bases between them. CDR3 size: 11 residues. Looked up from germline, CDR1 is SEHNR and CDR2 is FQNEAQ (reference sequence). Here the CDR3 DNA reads TGTGCCAGCAGCTCCACCTACGAGCAGTACTTC. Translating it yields CASSSTYEQYF.

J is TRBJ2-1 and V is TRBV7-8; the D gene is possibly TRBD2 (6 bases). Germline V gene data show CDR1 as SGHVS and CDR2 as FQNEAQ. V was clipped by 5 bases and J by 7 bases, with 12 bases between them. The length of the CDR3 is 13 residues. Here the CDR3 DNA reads TGTGCCAGCAGCCAGGGACTGATGAATGAGCAGTTCTTC. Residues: CASSQGLMNEQFF.

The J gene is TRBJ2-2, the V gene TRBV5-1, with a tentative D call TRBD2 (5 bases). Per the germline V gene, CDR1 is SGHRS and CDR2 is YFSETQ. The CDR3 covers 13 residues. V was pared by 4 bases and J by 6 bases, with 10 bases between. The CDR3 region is CASSLLEAGELFF. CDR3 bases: TGCGCCAGCAGCCTACTAGAGGCCGGGGAGCTGTTTTTT.

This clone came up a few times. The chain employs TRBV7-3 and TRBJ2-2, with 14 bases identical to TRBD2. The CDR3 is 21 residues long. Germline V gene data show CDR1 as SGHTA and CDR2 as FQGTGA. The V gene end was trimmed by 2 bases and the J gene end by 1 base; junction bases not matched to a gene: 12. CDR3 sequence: CASSLEGLAGAGGWNTGELFF. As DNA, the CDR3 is TGTGCCAGCAGCTTAGAGGGACTAGCGGGAGCGGGGGGATGGAACACCGGGGAGCTGTTTTTT. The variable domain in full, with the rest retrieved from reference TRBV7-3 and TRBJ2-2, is GAGVSQTPSNKVTEKGKYVELRCDPISGHTALYWYRQSLGQGPEFLIYFQGTGAADDSGLPNDRFFAVRPEGSVSTLKIQRTERGDSAVYLCASSLEGLAGAGGWNTGELFFGEGSRLTVL.

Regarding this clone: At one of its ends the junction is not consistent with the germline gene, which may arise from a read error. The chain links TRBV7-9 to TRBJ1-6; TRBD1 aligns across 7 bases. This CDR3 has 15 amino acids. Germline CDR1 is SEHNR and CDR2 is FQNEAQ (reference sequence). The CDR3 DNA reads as TGTTCCAGCAGCCAAAGGGACAGTCCAAATTCACCCCTCCACTTT. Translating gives CSSSQRDSPNSPLHF. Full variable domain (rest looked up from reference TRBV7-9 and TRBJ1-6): DTGVSQNPRHKITKRGQNVTFRCDPISEHNRLYWYRQTLGQGPEFLTYFQNEAQLEKSRLLSDRFSAERPKGSFSTLEIQRTEQGDSAMYLCSSSQRDSPNSPLHFGNGTRLTVT.

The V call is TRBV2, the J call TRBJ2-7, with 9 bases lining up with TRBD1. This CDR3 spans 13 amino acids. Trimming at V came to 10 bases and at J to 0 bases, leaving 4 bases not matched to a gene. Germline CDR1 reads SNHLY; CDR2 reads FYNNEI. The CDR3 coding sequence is TGTGCCACACAGGGGGCCGGCTCCTACGAGCAGTACTTC. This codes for CATQGAGSYEQYF.

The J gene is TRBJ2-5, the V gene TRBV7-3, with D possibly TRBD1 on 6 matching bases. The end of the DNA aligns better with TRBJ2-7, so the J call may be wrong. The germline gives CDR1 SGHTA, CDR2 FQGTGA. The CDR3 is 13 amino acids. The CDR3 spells CASSPQGGYEQYF. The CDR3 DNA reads TGTGCCAGCAGCCCCCAAGGGGGATACGAGCAGTACTTC.

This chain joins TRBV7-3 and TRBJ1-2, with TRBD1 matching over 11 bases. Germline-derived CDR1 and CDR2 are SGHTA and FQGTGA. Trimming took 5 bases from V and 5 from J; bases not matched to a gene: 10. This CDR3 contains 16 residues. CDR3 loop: CASSLDGGTGGYGYTF. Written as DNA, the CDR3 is TGTGCCAGCAGCCTTGATGGCGGGACAGGGGGTTATGGCTACACCTTC.

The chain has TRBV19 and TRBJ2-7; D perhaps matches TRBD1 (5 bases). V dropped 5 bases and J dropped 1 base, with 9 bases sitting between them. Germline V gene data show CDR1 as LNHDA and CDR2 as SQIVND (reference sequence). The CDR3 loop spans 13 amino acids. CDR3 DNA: TGTGCCAGTAGTCCAGGGATGTCCTACGAGCAGTACTTC. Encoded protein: CASSPGMSYEQYF.

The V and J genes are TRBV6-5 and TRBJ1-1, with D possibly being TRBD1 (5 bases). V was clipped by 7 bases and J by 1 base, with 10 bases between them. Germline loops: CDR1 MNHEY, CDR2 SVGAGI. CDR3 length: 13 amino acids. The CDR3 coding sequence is TGTGCCAGCACTGGGGCGACGAACACTGAAGCTTTCTTT. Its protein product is CASTGATNTEAFF.

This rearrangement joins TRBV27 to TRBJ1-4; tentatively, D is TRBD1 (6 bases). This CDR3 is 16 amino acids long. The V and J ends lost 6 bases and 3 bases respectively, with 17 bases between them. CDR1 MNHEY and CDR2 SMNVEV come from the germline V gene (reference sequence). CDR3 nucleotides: TGTGCCAGCAGCCCGGGCTCCACAGGGCCTAATGAAAAACTGTTTTTT. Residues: CASSPGSTGPNEKLFF. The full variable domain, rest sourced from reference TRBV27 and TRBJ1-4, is EAQVTQNPRYLITVTGKKLTVTCSQNMNHEYMSWYRQDPGLGLRQIYYSMNVEVTDKGDVPEGYKVSRKEKRNFPLILESPSPNQTSLYFCASSPGSTGPNEKLFFGSGTQLSVL.

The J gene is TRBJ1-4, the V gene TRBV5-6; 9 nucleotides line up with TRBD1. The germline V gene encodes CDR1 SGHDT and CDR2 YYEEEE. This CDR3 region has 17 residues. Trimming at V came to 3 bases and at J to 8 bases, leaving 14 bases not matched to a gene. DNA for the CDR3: TGTGCCAGCAGCTCCAAAAAAACAGGGGGCGCTAGGGAAAAACTGTTTTTT. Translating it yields CASSSKKTGGAREKLFF.

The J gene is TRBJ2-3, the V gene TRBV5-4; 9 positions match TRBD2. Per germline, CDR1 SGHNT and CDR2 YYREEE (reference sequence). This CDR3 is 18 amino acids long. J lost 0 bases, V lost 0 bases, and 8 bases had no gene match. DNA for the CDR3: TGTGCCAGCAGCTTGGCTCCGGGACTAGCTATTAGCACAGATACGCAGTATTTT. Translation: CASSLAPGLAISTDTQYF.

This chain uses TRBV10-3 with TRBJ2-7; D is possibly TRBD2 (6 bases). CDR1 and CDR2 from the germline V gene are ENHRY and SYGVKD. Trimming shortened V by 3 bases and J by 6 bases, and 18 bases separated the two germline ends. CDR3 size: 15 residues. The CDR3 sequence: CAISETRDSPVEQYF. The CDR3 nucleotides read TGTGCCATCAGTGAAACTCGGGACTCTCCGGTCGAGCAGTACTTC.

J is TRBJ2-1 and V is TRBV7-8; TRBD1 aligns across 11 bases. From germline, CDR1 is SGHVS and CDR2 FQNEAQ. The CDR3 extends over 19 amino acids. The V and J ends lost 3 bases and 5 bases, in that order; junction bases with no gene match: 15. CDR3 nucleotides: TGTGCCAGCAGCTTTCGGGACAGGGGGAGTCCGTTCAGGGACAATGAGCAGTTCTTC. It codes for CASSFRDRGSPFRDNEQFF. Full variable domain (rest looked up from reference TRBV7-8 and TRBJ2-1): GAGVSQSPRYKVAKRGQDVALRCDPISGHVSLFWYQQALGQGPEFLTYFQNEAQLDKSGLPSDRFFAERPEGSVSTLKIQRTQQEDSAVYLCASSFRDRGSPFRDNEQFFGPGTRLTVL.

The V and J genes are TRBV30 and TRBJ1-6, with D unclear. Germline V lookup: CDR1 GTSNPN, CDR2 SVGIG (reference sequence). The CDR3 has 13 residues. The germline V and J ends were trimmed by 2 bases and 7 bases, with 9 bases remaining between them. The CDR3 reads CAWSPDSNSPLHF. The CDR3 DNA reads TGTGCCTGGAGTCCAGACTCGAATTCACCCCTCCACTTT.

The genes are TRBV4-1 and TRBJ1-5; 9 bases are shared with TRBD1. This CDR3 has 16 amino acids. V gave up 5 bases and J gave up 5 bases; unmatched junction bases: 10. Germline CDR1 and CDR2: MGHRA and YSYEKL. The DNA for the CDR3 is TGCGCCAGCAGCAATTACAGGGGGCTTGGGGATCAGCCCCAGCATTTT. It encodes CASSNYRGLGDQPQHF.

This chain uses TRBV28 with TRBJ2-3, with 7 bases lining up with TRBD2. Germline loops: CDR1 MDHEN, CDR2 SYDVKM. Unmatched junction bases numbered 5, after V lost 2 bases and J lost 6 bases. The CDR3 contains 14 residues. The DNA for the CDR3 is TGTGCCAGCAGTTTAGCGGGAGTGGGGGATACGCAGTATTTT. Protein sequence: CASSLAGVGDTQYF.